This T cell receptor beta chain stems from a study of human T cells and chemical hapten exposure. Study background: All through the approximately 25-week study, the scalp of each patient received diphenylcyclopropenone doses weekly.

This clonotype was recorded at least ten times. TCRdb fed the RACE reads into MiXCR, producing one record per CDR3 protein. The sample carries more than 80,000 distinct CDR3 sequences, 7.5% to 9.5% recorded once. Specified time point: patch test 1, 2 weeks after DPC sensitization. Treatment reported: therapeutic diphenylcyclopropenone sensitization with weekly scalp DPC. The CDR3 is made up of 15 amino acids. Germline V gene sequence: CDR1 MNHEY, CDR2 SMNVEV (reference sequence). V was trimmed by 5 bases and J by 5 bases, leaving 19 bases between them. This chain links TRBV27 with TRBJ2-7, with D perhaps TRBD1 or TRBD2 (5 bases each). The sequence was obtained from a woman in her thirties with alopecia areata. Some clones in this sample may be carry-over from other donors' samples. Material: whole blood, obtained in connection with sensitization to the hapten diphenylcyclopropenone (DPC). CDR3 loop: CASSIVGVGVDEQYF. The DNA of the CDR3 is TGTGCCAGCAGTATAGTAGGGGTGGGGGTAGACGAGCAGTACTTC.